The rows below give T cell receptor beta chains drawn from one sample of a study of blood T cell repertoires in COVID-19. The assay was immunoSEQ multiplex PCR, and TCRdb's table has in-frame clones only and misses some. The repertoire has 300,000 to 400,000 clones, 87% of them found once; the top ten carry around 9.9%. Sequences were obtained from peripheral blood. These receptors came from a man aged 30-40 years with COVID-19, enrolled during active disease. CDR3s include the opening cysteine and the closing phenylalanine or tryptophan. The D gene is left open where the match is weak. Size is omitted from some rows. Given values are once, few, many or a class for expanded clones.

clone_size j_call d_call v_call cdr3_aa
. TRBJ2-1 TRBD2 TRBV23-1 CASSQSFPPAGVSNEQFF
. TRBJ1-5 . TRBV7-2 CASSLNSAGNSNQPQHF
. TRBJ2-7 . TRBV9 CASSVTPDISYEQYF
. TRBJ1-6 . TRBV19 CASSSLASPLHF
. TRBJ2-5 . TRBV11-2 CASREGTETQYF
. TRBJ2-3 . TRBV30 CAWSSGSTDTQYF
few TRBJ1-2 TRBD1 TRBV2 CASSAETGVVYGYTF
. TRBJ2-7 . TRBV7-2 CASSLVLAPREQYF
. TRBJ2-1 . TRBV7-9 CASSPMGDEQFF
once TRBJ2-7 TRBD2 TRBV27 CATSARGGSNEQYF